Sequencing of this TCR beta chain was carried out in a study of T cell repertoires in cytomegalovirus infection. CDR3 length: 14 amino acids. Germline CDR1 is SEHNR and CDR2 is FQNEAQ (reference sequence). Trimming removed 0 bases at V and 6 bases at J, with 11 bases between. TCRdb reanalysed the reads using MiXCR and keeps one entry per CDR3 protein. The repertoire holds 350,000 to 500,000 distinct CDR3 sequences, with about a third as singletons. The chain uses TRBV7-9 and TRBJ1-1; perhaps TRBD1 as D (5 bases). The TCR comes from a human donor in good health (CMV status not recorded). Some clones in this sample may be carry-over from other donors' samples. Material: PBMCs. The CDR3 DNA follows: TGTGCCAGCAGCTTAGCGCCTTGGGGCCCTGAAGCTTTCTTT. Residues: CASSLAPWGPEAFF.